This TCR beta chain was found in a study of CD8+ T cells in alopecia areata. Study background: Those patients who were treated received oral tofacitinib, which was given at 5 to 10 mg twice daily for moderate-to-severe alopecia areata.

About this clone: Its specificity is unknown.

As for treatment: oral pan-JAK inhibitor, 5-10 mg twice daily. Extracted RNA was reverse transcribed, and the resulting cDNA served as sequencing template. Sequencing used immunoSEQ multiplex PCR; TCRdb keeps in-frame clones, though not all of them. The table shows about 210,000 clones, with around 43% occurring only once. General study points: In lesional scalp, particularly from alopecia totalis/universalis, clonality was higher than in normal scalp.

The CDR3 has 15 amino acids. The V gene's germline CDR1 is SEHNR and CDR2 FQNEAQ (reference sequence). V shed 4 bases and J 4 bases; nucleotides not matched to a gene: 7. The TCR sequence derives from a human donor with alopecia areata. The rearrangement joins TRBV7-9 to TRBJ2-1; 7 nucleotides line up with TRBD2. The sample was CD4+ T cells sorted from blood, taken at approximately week 37, from a patient treated with tofacitinib. The CDR3 reads CASSSPGGRYNEQFF. CDR3 coding DNA: TGTGCCAGCAGCTCCCCGGGAGGCAGGTACAATGAGCAGTTCTTC.